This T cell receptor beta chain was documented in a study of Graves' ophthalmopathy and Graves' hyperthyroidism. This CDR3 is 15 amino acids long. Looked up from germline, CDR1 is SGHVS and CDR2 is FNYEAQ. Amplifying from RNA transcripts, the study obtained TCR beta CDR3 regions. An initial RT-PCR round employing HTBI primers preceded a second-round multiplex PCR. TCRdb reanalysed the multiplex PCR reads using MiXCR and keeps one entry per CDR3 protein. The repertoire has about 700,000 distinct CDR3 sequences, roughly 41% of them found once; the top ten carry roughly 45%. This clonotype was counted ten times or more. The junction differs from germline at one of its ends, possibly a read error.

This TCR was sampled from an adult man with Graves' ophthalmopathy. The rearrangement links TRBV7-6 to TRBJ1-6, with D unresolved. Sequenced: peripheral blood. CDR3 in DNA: TGTGCCAGCAGCCCGGCGTCGGGATCTAATCCACCCCTCCACTTT. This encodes CASSPASGSNPPLHF.